The TCR beta chain under discussion was sequenced for a study of blood T cell repertoires in COVID-19 (dated by TCRdb to 2020 to 2021). General notes on the study: The collaborator samples originated in the United States, Italy and Spain and spanned the acute and convalescent phases of COVID-19. The material from the prospective study consisted of cDNA or gDNA derived from T cells, B-cell-depleted T cells, or PBMCs. Subjects who had been exposed to COVID-19, were actively infected with it, or had recovered from it provided the deeply sampled blood TCRbeta repertoires that made up the dataset. The repertoires were released in a freely available public database intended as a resource for research on the immune response to SARS-CoV-2. Samples were obtained from the ongoing ImmuneRACE study (first 160 participants) and from about 1,300 subjects provided by 6 global collaborators. Sample metadata almost always included a de-identified subject ID, COVID-19 status, age in years and sex. Where HLA class I and class II types were available, the types were taken from metadata supplied by the sample provider, not from assay-based typing. The research as a whole found: Clinical and demographic metadata were provided uncurated, with the amount varying by source and participant.

V gives up 3 bases and J gives up 5 bases, and the segment between their germline ends measures 16 bases. Measured from the cysteine to the phenylalanine, the CDR3 is 15 residues long. The only DNA kept is the CDR3, 45 bases in frame from the first base. Sequences SGHRS (CDR1) and YFSETQ (CDR2) are obtained from the germline V gene. As regards this clone: Its specific antigen is unknown. Nothing much larger sits one base from this clone, and base qualities are not available.

TCRbeta CDR3 regions were amplified from genomic DNA using the immunoSEQ Assay, a bias-controlled multiplex PCR. In the original analysis: Within the assay, amplification of reference gene primers was used to estimate how many nucleated cells each sample contained. To quantify the absolute abundance of each unique TCRbeta CDR3 rearrangement, sequence reads were collapsed and filtered. For each sample, productive Simpson clonality was calculated as the square root of Simpson's diversity index across productive rearrangements. TCRdb's version of the immuneACCESS table is confined to in-frame rearrangements and falls short of the full clone set. An unresolved V gene accounts for under half of the shortfall where checked; the remainder is of unknown origin. V, J and clone size are those of that table, while D and trimming were read from the DNA. This sample lists 55,000 to 80,000 clones; approximately 83% were detected once. The ten largest clones represent 10% to 15% of the sample.

Each collaborating institution followed its own protocols to collect whole blood in K2EDTA tubes. For TCRbeta analysis, collaborators shipped samples in one of three forms: frozen whole blood, isolated PBMCs, or DNA extracted from either of those sample types. This chain joins TRBV5-1 to TRBJ2-3; perhaps TRBD2 is the D gene, with 6 bases matching. This TCR came from a human donor in a cohort sampled during active COVID-19. Sequenced sample: peripheral blood. CDR3 loop: CASSWPRGGGDTQYF. DNA sequence: TGCGCCAGCAGCTGGCCGCGGGGTGGTGGAGATACGCAGTATTTT.